This TCR beta chain emerged from a study of shared clonotypes between healthy human individuals. It was into CD45RA+ naive and CD45RA-negative memory subsets that the CD4+ cells were split. Replicate sorted-subset PCRs were loaded with 150 to 250 ng DNA, 30,000 to 35,000 T cell genomes. Sequenced by immunoSEQ multiplex PCR; TCRdb stores in-frame clones only, minus some. The table records some 2.4 million clones, more than 85% of them present only once. The sequenced material came from naive CD4+ T cells from PBMCs. Described subset: CD45RA+ positively selected. The receptor comes from a man between 18 and 29 years old in good health. Some clones in this sample may be carry-over from other donors' samples.

The CDR3 DNA sequence: TGCAGTGCAACGTCGGGGTATGAGCAGTTCTTC. This sequence encodes CSATSGYEQFF. V gene TRBV20-1 combines with J gene TRBJ2-1; D is perhaps TRBD2 (5 bases). CDR1 is DFQATT and CDR2 is SNEGSKA in the germline V gene (reference sequence). V lost 6 bases, J lost 8 bases, and 11 bases lay in between. The CDR3 is 11 residues long.